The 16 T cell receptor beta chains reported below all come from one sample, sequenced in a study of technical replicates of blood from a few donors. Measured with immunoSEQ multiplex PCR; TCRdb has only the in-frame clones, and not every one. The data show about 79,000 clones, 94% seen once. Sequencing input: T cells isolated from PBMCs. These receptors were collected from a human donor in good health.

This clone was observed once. The CDR3, as DNA: TGTGCCAGTGGCGCGGGGGTTAATGAAAAACTGTTTTTT. Translated: CASGAGVNEKLFF. This chain uses TRBV21-1 with TRBJ1-4. TRBV21-1 is a known pseudogene. This CDR3 has 13 amino acids.

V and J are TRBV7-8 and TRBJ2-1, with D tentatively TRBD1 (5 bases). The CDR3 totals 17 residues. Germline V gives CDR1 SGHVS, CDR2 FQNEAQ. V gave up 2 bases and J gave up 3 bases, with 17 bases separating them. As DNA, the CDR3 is TGTGCCAGCAGCTTATTTGGCAGGGCCGCGATCTACAATGAGCAGTTCTTC. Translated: CASSLFGRAAIYNEQFF.

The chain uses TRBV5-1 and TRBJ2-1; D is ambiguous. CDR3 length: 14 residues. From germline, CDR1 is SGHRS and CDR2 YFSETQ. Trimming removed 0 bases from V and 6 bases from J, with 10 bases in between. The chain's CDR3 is CASSLEAPSNEQFF. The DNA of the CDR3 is TGCGCCAGCAGCTTGGAAGCCCCCTCCAATGAGCAGTTCTTC. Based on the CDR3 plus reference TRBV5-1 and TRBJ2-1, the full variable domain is KAGVTQTPRYLIKTRGQQVTLSCSPISGHRSVSWYQQTPGQGLQFLFEYFSETQRNKGNFPGRFSGRQFSNSRSEMNVSTLELGDSALYLCASSLEAPSNEQFFGPGTRLTVL.

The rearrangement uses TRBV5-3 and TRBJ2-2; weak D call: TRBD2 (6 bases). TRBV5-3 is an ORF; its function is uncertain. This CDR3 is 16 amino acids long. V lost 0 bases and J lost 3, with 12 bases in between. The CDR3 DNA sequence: TGTGCCAGAAGCTTGGATGGGGGGAAGGACACCGGGGAGCTGTTTTTT. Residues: CARSLDGGKDTGELFF.

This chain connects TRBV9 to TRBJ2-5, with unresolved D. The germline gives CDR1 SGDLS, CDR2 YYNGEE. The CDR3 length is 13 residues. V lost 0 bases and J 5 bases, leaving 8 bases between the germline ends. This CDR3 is CASSVASWETQYF. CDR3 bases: TGTGCCAGCAGCGTAGCTAGTTGGGAGACCCAGTACTTC.

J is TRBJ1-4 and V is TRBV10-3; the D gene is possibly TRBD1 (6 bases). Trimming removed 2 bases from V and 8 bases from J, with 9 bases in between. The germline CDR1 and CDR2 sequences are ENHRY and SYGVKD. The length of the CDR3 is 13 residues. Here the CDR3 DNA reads TGTGCCATCAGTGAGGACAGGCTCGAAAAACTGTTTTTT. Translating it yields CAISEDRLEKLFF.

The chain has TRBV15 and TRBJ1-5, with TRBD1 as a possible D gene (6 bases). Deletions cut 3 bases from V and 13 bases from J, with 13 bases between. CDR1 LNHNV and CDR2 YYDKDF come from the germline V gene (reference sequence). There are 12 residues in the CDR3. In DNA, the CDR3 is TGTGCCACCAGCAGTGACAGGATTCAGCAGCATTTT. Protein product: CATSSDRIQQHF. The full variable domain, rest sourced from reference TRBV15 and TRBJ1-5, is DAMVIQNPRYQVTQFGKPVTLSCSQTLNHNVMYWYQQKSSQAPKLLFHYYDKDFNNEADTPDNFQSRRPNTSFCFLDIRSPGLGDTAMYLCATSSDRIQQHFGDGTRLSIL.

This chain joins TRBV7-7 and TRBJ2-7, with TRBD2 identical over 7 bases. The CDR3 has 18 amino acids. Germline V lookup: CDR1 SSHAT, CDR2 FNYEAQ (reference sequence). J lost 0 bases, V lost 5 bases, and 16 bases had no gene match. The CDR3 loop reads CASSPFPPGPGGSYEQYF. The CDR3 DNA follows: TGTGCCAGCAGCCCATTTCCTCCGGGGCCGGGGGGCTCCTACGAGCAGTACTTC. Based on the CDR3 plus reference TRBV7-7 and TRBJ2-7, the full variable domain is GAGVSQSPRYKVTKRGQDVTLRCDPISSHATLYWYQQALGQGPEFLTYFNYEAQPDKSGLPSDRFSAERPEGSISTLTIQRTEQRDSAMYRCASSPFPPGPGGSYEQYFGPGTRLTVT.

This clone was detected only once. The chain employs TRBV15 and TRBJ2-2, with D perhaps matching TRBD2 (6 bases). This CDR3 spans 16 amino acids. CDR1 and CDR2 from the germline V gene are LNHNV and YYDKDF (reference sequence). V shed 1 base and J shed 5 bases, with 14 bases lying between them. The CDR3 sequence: CATSRVFAGTTGELFF. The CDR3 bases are TGTGCCACCAGCAGAGTTTTCGCGGGAACGACCGGGGAGCTGTTTTTT.

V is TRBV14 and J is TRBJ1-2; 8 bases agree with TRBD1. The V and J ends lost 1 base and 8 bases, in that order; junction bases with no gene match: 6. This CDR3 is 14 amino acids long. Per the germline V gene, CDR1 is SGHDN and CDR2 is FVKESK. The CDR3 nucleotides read TGTGCCAGCAGCCAAGTTATCAGGGGGCACGGCTACACCTTC. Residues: CASSQVIRGHGYTF.

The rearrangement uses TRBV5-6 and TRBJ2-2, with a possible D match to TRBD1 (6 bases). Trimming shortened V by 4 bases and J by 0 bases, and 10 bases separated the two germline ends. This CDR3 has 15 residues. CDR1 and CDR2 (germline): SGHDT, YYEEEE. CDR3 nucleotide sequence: TGTGCCAGCAGCAGCCGGACAGCGAACACCGGGGAGCTGTTTTTT. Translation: CASSSRTANTGELFF.

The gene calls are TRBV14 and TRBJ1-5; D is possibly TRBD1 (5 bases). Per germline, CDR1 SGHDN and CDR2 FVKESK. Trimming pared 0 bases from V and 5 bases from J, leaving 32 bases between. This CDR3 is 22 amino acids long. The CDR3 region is CASSQDLGAPLKWGSGHQPQHF. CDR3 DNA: TGTGCCAGCAGCCAAGATCTAGGGGCCCCGCTAAAATGGGGCAGTGGGCATCAGCCCCAGCATTTT.

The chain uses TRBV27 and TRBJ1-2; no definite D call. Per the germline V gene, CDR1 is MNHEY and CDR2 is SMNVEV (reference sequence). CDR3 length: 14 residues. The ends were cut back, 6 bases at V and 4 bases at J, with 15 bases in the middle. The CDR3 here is CASSPRERTYGYTF. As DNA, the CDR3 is TGTGCCAGCAGCCCCCGGGAGCGAACCTATGGCTACACCTTC.

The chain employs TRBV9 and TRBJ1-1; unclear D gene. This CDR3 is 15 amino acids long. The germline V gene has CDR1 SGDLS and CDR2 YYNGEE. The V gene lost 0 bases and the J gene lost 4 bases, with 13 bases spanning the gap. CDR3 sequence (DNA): TGTGCCAGCAGCGTAGGCGCAATTCGGAGCACTGAAGCTTTCTTT. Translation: CASSVGAIRSTEAFF.

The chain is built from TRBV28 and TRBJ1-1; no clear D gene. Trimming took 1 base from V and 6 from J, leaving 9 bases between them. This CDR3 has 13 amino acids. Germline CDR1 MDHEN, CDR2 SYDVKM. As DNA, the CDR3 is TGTGCCAGCAGTTTATCAGGAATCCCTGAAGCTTTCTTT. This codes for CASSLSGIPEAFF.

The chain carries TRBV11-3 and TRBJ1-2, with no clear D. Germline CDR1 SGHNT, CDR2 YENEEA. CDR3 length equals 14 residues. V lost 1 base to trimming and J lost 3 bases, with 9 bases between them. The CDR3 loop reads CASSLGDTDYGYTF. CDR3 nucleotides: TGTGCCAGCAGCTTAGGTGATACAGACTATGGCTACACCTTC.